This TCR beta chain was obtained from a study of CD8 T cells in ankylosing spondylitis. The study, taken as a whole, reports: Some of these motif variants have turned up before, in reports on reactive arthritis synovial fluid and blood. A TCR beta motif of eight highly homologous variants appeared characteristic of ankylosing spondylitis blood.

A word on this clonotype: Its antigen is unidentified.

Germline V CDR1 and CDR2: MGHRA, YSYEKL. The CDR3 sequence is 19 residues long. V was trimmed by 0 bases and J by 4 bases, leaving 19 bases between them. TCRdb called the 5' RACE reads again in MiXCR, with one record for every CDR3 protein. The sample records a few hundred thousand distinct CDR3 sequences, over 15% being singletons. The sequencing input was blood, either unsorted or a sorted T cell fraction (not recorded which). The clonotype comes from a male donor with ankylosing spondylitis or in good health (not recorded which). The rearrangement joins TRBV4-1 to TRBJ2-6; TRBD1 is a possible D gene (6 bases). CDR3 in DNA: TGCGCCAGCAGCCAAGATCCGACAGGCCTTACCGGGGGGGCCAACGTCCTGACTTTC. This gives the protein CASSQDPTGLTGGANVLTF.